This T cell receptor (beta chain) derives from a study of cytomegalovirus exposure and HLA in healthy donors. J gave up 8 bases and V 4 bases, and 5 bases lay outside the gene matches. The germline V gene encodes CDR1 SEHNR and CDR2 FQNEAQ (reference sequence). The CDR3 is made up of 13 amino acids. A multiplex PCR was run with 60 Vbeta primers and 13 Jbeta primers. TCRdb's copy holds only in-frame clones and misses some; the assay was immunoSEQ multiplex PCR. This sample yields more than 150,000 clones, of which roughly 82% are seen a single time; about 1.5% belongs to the top ten. This cohort consisted of healthy bone marrow donors. Findings and caveats of the study: The authors later linked a missense DCLRE1C variant to TCR beta V- and J-gene trimming. The records held CMV serostatus as the only immune exposure information. Presence/absence analyses took donor sequencing depth as roughly uniform.

Of note for this clone: Its specificity is unknown.

The sequence came from a man aged 40-55 years in good health and CMV-seronegative. This chain links TRBV7-9 with TRBJ1-2; TRBD1 matches 9 bases. The material sequenced was PBMCs. The CDR3 DNA follows: TGTGCCAGCAGCTGGACAGGGGCTTACGGCTACACCTTC. Translated: CASSWTGAYGYTF. The complete variable domain, with remaining parts taken from reference TRBV7-9 and TRBJ1-2, reads DTGVSQNPRHKITKRGQNVTFRCDPISEHNRLYWYRQTLGQGPEFLTYFQNEAQLEKSRLLSDRFSAERPKGSFSTLEIQRTEQGDSAMYLCASSWTGAYGYTFGSGTRLTVV.